The next 25 T cell receptor beta chains were all read from a single sample in a study of CD8 T cells in Susac syndrome. Random hexamers were used to reverse transcribe an amount of about 0.45 to 1 ug RNA. TCRdb reprocessed the immunoSEQ multiplex PCR reads via MiXCR and lists one record per CDR3 protein. This table holds 160,000 or so distinct CDR3 sequences, roughly 96% found once. The material sequenced was CD4+ T cells from PBMCs. These receptor sequences come from a human donor with Susac syndrome.

Here the CDR3 DNA reads TGTGCCAGCAGTTTGGCGGGGGGGCCAGGAGATACGCAGTATTTT. This gives the protein CASSLAGGPGDTQYF. The V call is TRBV28, the J call TRBJ2-3; the match to TRBD2 covers 9 bases. There are 15 residues in the CDR3. J was trimmed by 5 bases and V by 3 bases; bases with no gene match: 6. Germline CDR1 and CDR2: MDHEN and SYDVKM.

The V and J genes are TRBV29-1 and TRBJ2-4; tentatively, D is TRBD2 (7 bases). The germline gives CDR1 SQVTM, CDR2 ANQGSEA. Trimming shortened V by 2 bases and J by 6 bases, and 17 bases separated the two germline ends. The CDR3 length is 15 residues. CDR3 sequence: CSVERTGGALNIQYF. The CDR3 coding sequence is TGCAGCGTTGAACGGACGGGGGGCGCGTTAAACATTCAGTACTTC.

The chain uses TRBV11-2 and TRBJ1-4, with D tentatively TRBD1 (5 bases). Germline V lookup: CDR1 SGHAT, CDR2 FQNNGV. This CDR3 has 13 amino acids. Trimming pared 9 bases from V and 6 bases from J, leaving 14 bases between. CDR3 nucleotides: TGTGCCAGTACCGGCGGGACCCATGAAAAACTGTTTTTT. Protein: CASTGGTHEKLFF. Looking up the rest from reference TRBV11-2 and TRBJ1-4 gives the full variable domain: EAGVAQSPRYKIIEKRQSVAFWCNPISGHATLYWYQQILGQGPKLLIQFQNNGVVDDSQLPKDRFSAERLKGVDSTLKIQPAKLEDSAVYLCASTGGTHEKLFFGSGTQLSVL.

The chain combines TRBV27 with TRBJ1-5; unclear D gene. The CDR3 is 13 residues long. CDR1 is MNHEY, CDR2 SMNVEV, per germline (reference sequence). V lost 3 bases, J lost 9 bases, and 12 bases lay in between. CDR3 loop: CASSFIGKGPQHF. The DNA of the CDR3 is TGTGCCAGCAGTTTTATAGGGAAGGGGCCCCAGCATTTT.

The J gene is TRBJ2-5, the V gene TRBV4-1; no clear D gene. This CDR3 region has 14 residues. Per germline, CDR1 MGHRA and CDR2 YSYEKL. V was pared by 0 bases and J by 2 bases, with 7 bases between. CDR3 region: CASSQENTQETQYF. DNA of the CDR3: TGCGCCAGCAGCCAAGAAAATACTCAAGAGACCCAGTACTTC.

The sample holds one count of this clonotype. This chain uses TRBV10-3 with TRBJ1-5; no reliable D call. The CDR3 runs 15 residues. The germline gives CDR1 ENHRY, CDR2 SYGVKD. With 3 bases removed from V and 3 bases from J, the gap between germline ends came to 12 bases. This CDR3 is CAISDGESFNQPQHF. CDR3 DNA: TGTGCCATCAGTGACGGCGAGTCATTCAATCAGCCCCAGCATTTT.

This rearrangement joins TRBV9 to TRBJ2-3; the match to TRBD1 covers 8 bases. J was trimmed by 6 bases and V by 2 bases; bases with no gene match: 5. The CDR3 has 14 amino acids. CDR1 and CDR2 (germline): SGDLS, YYNGEE. This CDR3 reads CASSVQGATDTQYF. For the CDR3, the DNA is TGTGCCAGCAGCGTTCAGGGGGCGACGGATACGCAGTATTTT.

The sample holds one count of this clonotype. The chain carries TRBV29-1 and TRBJ1-2; tentative D call: TRBD1 (6 bases). V lost 7 bases to trimming and J lost 4 bases, with 19 bases between them. Germline CDR1 is SQVTM and CDR2 is ANQGSEA. The CDR3 consists of 14 residues. The CDR3 sequence: CSGRTGGPGYGYTF. The CDR3 nucleotides are TGCAGCGGCCGAACCGGGGGGCCTGGCTATGGCTACACCTTC.

The chain joins TRBV29-1 to TRBJ2-2; D ambiguous. Trimming cost V 7 bases and J 2 bases, with 8 bases left between them. Germline-derived CDR1 and CDR2 are SQVTM and ANQGSEA. This CDR3 contains 12 residues. This CDR3 is CSGNQNTGELFF. CDR3 coding DNA: TGCAGCGGCAATCAAAACACCGGGGAGCTGTTTTTT.

The rearrangement uses TRBV6-6 and TRBJ1-5; possibly TRBD1 for D (6 bases). The germline V gene encodes CDR1 MNHNY and CDR2 SVGAGI (reference sequence). The CDR3 has 14 residues. V lost 8 bases to trimming and J lost 1 base, with 12 bases between them. CDR3 coding DNA: TGTGCCAGCGCCGGGGGCATGAGCAATCAGCCCCAGCATTTT. Translation: CASAGGMSNQPQHF.

CDR3: CASRERGHTGELFF. In DNA, the CDR3 is TGTGCCAGCAGAGAGAGGGGGCACACCGGGGAGCTGTTTTTT. The chain uses TRBV7-2 and TRBJ2-2, with TRBD1 matching over 7 bases. Per the germline V gene, CDR1 is SGHTA and CDR2 is FQGNSA. The CDR3 loop spans 14 amino acids. J lost 3 bases, V lost 6 bases, and 4 bases had no gene match.

V usage is TRBV5-4 and J usage is TRBJ2-2, with TRBD2 matching over 7 bases. The V and J ends lost 3 bases and 3 bases, in that order; junction bases with no gene match: 11. The length of the CDR3 is 17 residues. Looked up from germline, CDR1 is SGHNT and CDR2 is YYREEE (reference sequence). CDR3 in amino acids: CASSSPGGLGDTGELFF. The CDR3 region has the DNA TGTGCCAGCAGCTCCCCCGGAGGACTAGGCGACACCGGGGAGCTGTTTTTT. Filled out from reference TRBV5-4 and TRBJ2-2, the complete variable domain reads ETGVTQSPTHLIKTRGQQVTLRCSSQSGHNTVSWYQQALGQGPQFIFQYYREEENGRGNFPPRFSGLQFPNYSSELNVNALELDDSALYLCASSSPGGLGDTGELFFGEGSRLTVL.

About this clonotype itself: A read error may produce the germline difference seen at one junction end. CDR3 sequence (DNA): TGTGCCAGCAGCGTAGGACAGCCTAGCTCCGACAATGAGCAGTTCTTC. Its protein is CASSVGQPSSDNEQFF. V is TRBV9 and J is TRBJ2-1, with D possibly called TRBD1 or TRBD2 (5 bases each). Germline V gene lookup returns CDR1 SGDLS and CDR2 YYNGEE. The CDR3 sequence is 16 residues long.

This sequence joins TRBV7-2 and TRBJ2-3; D is perhaps TRBD2 (5 bases). CDR3 size: 14 residues. V lost 0 bases and J 7 bases, leaving 11 bases between the germline ends. Germline V gene data show CDR1 as SGHTA and CDR2 as FQGNSA. CDR3 sequence: CASSLADSGNTQYF. DNA of the CDR3: TGTGCCAGCAGCTTAGCGGACTCTGGGAATACGCAGTATTTT.

This sequence joins TRBV7-2 and TRBJ2-1; 7 positions match TRBD1. The CDR3 length is 15 residues. Unmatched junction bases numbered 6, after V lost 6 bases and J lost 1 base. Germline V gene data show CDR1 as SGHTA and CDR2 as FQGNSA. The CDR3 DNA reads TGTGCCAGCAGTAAAACAGGGGAGTCCTACAATGAGCAGTTCTTC. Amino acids: CASSKTGESYNEQFF. Together with reference TRBV7-2 and TRBJ2-1, the CDR3 gives the full variable domain: GAGVSQSPSNKVTEKGKDVELRCDPISGHTALYWYRQSLGQGLEFLIYFQGNSAPDKSGLPSDRFSAERTGGSVSTLTIQRTQQEDSAVYLCASSKTGESYNEQFFGPGTRLTVL.

The chain combines TRBV5-1 with TRBJ2-2; D is undetermined. In germline, CDR1 is SGHRS, CDR2 YFSETQ. The CDR3 has 16 amino acids. The V end was cut by 4 bases, the J end by 0 bases, with 13 bases between. The CDR3 coding sequence is TGCGCCAGCAGCCGTAGTGTTAGCCCGAACACCGGGGAGCTGTTTTTT. Protein: CASSRSVSPNTGELFF.

In this sample, this clonotype turned up once. The chain joins TRBV9 to TRBJ2-5, with a possible D match to TRBD1 (5 bases). The V end lost 0 bases, the J end lost 5 bases, and 8 bases lay between the germline ends. The CDR3 consists of 13 residues. The germline V gene encodes CDR1 SGDLS and CDR2 YYNGEE. The DNA for the CDR3 is TGTGCCAGCAGCGTAGGGGGCTGGGAGACCCAGTACTTC. Translating gives CASSVGGWETQYF.

The rearrangement joins TRBV21-1 to TRBJ1-2; no check of the table's D call, TRBD1, against the DNA was made. TRBV21-1 is annotated as a pseudogene. The CDR3 covers 19 residues. This chain's CDR3 is CASSKPSPKGFQFPYGYTF. The CDR3 bases are TGTGCCAGCAGCAAGCCTTCCCCCAAGGGTTTCCAATTCCCCTATGGCTACACCTTC.

This chain joins TRBV10-3 and TRBJ2-1; tentative D call: TRBD1 (6 bases). V dropped 6 bases and J dropped 6 bases, with 18 bases sitting between them. The germline CDR1 and CDR2 sequences are ENHRY and SYGVKD. CDR3 length equals 15 residues. DNA of the CDR3: TGTGCCATCAGGGGGGCTAGCCACGGGACCAATGAGCAGTTCTTC. It is translated as CAIRGASHGTNEQFF.

The table lists this clonotype with a count of one. The V and J genes are TRBV3-1 and TRBJ2-2, with 9 bases that match TRBD1. With 3 bases clipped from V and 3 bases from J, the junction kept 2 bases outside the gene matches. Germline loops: CDR1 LGHDT, CDR2 YNNKEL (reference sequence). This CDR3 comprises 15 residues. The DNA for the CDR3 is TGTGCCAGCAGCCATCGACAGGGGGACACCGGGGAGCTGTTTTTT. This sequence encodes CASSHRQGDTGELFF.

The V gene is TRBV20-1, the J gene TRBJ2-5; D remains ambiguous. This CDR3 comprises 13 residues. Germline V gives CDR1 DFQATT, CDR2 SNEGSKA (reference sequence). V lost 6 bases, J lost 5 bases, and 16 bases lay in between. As DNA, the CDR3 is TGCAGTGCCCGGGTCCCGGCAGTGGAGACCCAGTACTTC. As protein: CSARVPAVETQYF.

The gene calls are TRBV5-4 and TRBJ2-1; D could derive from TRBD1 or TRBD2 (5 bases each). Trimming stripped 3 bases from V and 5 bases from J, with 15 bases between. The length of the CDR3 is 15 residues. Germline V gene data show CDR1 as SGHNT and CDR2 as YYREEE (reference sequence). CDR3 protein: CASSWPRDQNNEQFF. DNA for the CDR3: TGTGCCAGCAGCTGGCCACGGGACCAGAACAATGAGCAGTTCTTC.

V is TRBV5-4 and J is TRBJ2-2, with D maybe TRBD1 (6 bases). V was cut by 6 bases and J by 5 bases, with 8 bases left in between. CDR3 length: 12 residues. The V gene's germline CDR1 is SGHNT and CDR2 YYREEE (reference sequence). The CDR3 loop reads CASTTGTGELFF. DNA for the CDR3: TGTGCCAGCACCACAGGGACCGGGGAGCTGTTTTTT.

This chain joins TRBV24-1 and TRBJ2-1; D perhaps matches TRBD2 (7 bases). CDR3 size: 13 residues. With 3 bases removed from V and 9 bases from J, the gap between germline ends came to 11 bases. Per germline, CDR1 KGHDR and CDR2 SFDVKD. The CDR3 region is CATSDGGGAEQFF. Written as DNA, the CDR3 is TGTGCCACCAGTGATGGAGGGGGGGCTGAGCAGTTCTTC.

J is TRBJ2-1 and V is TRBV5-1; D is unclear. Trimming cost V 0 bases and J 3 bases, with 10 bases left between them. This CDR3 region has 15 residues. Germline lookup yields CDR1 SGHRS and CDR2 YFSETQ. The CDR3 here is CASSLDEANYNEQFF. In DNA, the CDR3 is TGCGCCAGCAGCTTGGACGAGGCTAACTACAATGAGCAGTTCTTC.